A single sample is the source of the 6 T cell receptor beta chains below, sequenced in a study of T cell responses to AZD1222 COVID-19 vaccine (dated by TCRdb to about 2021). The sample's time point label, in plain terms: baseline before first vaccination. The treatment or condition label, read with the paper, signifies: meningococcal conjugate vaccine given as trial control. Libraries came from the immunoSEQ multiplex PCR assay. The table comes from immuneACCESS by way of TCRdb, which keeps in-frame sequences with V and J called. Part of the clones is missing from these tables; in studies checked, under half for an unresolved V gene and the rest for unknown reasons. In all, the sample holds 150,000 to 180,000 clones, and approximately 87% of those were seen once. The ten most abundant clones make up 5.5% of the sample. Material: peripheral blood, obtained on day 0 of MenACWY control vaccination. These receptors originate from an adult in good health.

The chain combines TRBV18 with TRBJ2-7; 10 nucleotides agree with TRBD2. The trim removed 2 bases at V and 2 bases at J, leaving 9 bases unmatched. The CDR3 spans 17 residues. Per the germline V gene, CDR1 is KGHSH and CDR2 is LQKENI. The CDR3 region has the DNA TGTGCCAGCTCACCAGGGGCTAGCGGGAGACTGCCCTACGAGCAGTACTTC. It specifies CASSPGASGRLPYEQYF.

This chain connects TRBV9 to TRBJ2-1, with 7 bases fitting TRBD1. CDR3 length equals 13 residues. V lost 6 bases and J lost 7; bases outside the gene matches: 7. Germline-derived CDR1 and CDR2 are SGDLS and YYNGEE. The CDR3 here is CASKGQSANEQFF. CDR3 DNA sequence: TGTGCCAGCAAGGGACAGAGCGCTAATGAGCAGTTCTTC.

In this sample, this clone turned up once. The chain links TRBV29-1 to TRBJ1-5; TRBD1 aligns across 10 bases. The V segment lost 6 bases and the J segment 4 bases; nucleotides outside the gene matches: 6. Germline V gene lookup returns CDR1 SQVTM and CDR2 ANQGSEA. The CDR3 runs to 14 residues. This chain's CDR3 is CSVLMGQGNQPQHF. CDR3 coding DNA: TGCAGCGTCTTAATGGGACAGGGGAATCAGCCCCAGCATTTT.

In nucleotides, the CDR3 is TGCGCCAGCAGCTTGTCCCCAGGAGTGGATACGCAGTATTTT. This sequence encodes CASSLSPGVDTQYF. The J gene is TRBJ2-3, the V gene TRBV5-1; no definite D call. The germline V and J ends were trimmed by 1 base and 6 bases, with 12 bases remaining between them. The CDR3 loop spans 14 amino acids. Germline V CDR1 and CDR2: SGHRS, YFSETQ.

This chain connects TRBV9 to TRBJ2-5, with D unresolved. The germline gives CDR1 SGDLS, CDR2 YYNGEE. Between the trimmed V and J ends, which lost 2 bases and 2 bases, there was a span of 10 bases. This CDR3 is built from 14 residues. The CDR3 sequence is CASSVGIAQETQYF. CDR3 sequence (DNA): TGTGCCAGCAGCGTGGGCATAGCTCAAGAGACCCAGTACTTC.

The chain recombines TRBV25-1 with TRBJ1-1; a weak D match, TRBD1 (5 bases). Trimming took off 2 bases at V and 11 bases at J, with 15 bases between the two ends. There are 13 residues in the CDR3. Germline assignment: CDR1 MGHDK and CDR2 SYGVNS. CDR3 sequence reads: CASSENGGLGAFF. The CDR3 region has the DNA TGTGCCAGCAGTGAAAATGGGGGACTGGGGGCTTTCTTT.